Detailed here is one T cell receptor beta chain. This receptor's antigen is unknown. Qualities for individual bases were not recorded, and no much larger clone is one base off. The immunoSEQ Assay, a bias-controlled multiplex PCR, was used to amplify TCRbeta CDR3 regions from genomic DNA. In the original analysis: The number of nucleated cells in each sample was estimated from the amplification of reference gene primers within the assay. To quantify the absolute abundance of each unique TCRbeta CDR3 rearrangement, sequence reads were collapsed and filtered. For each sample, productive Simpson clonality was calculated by taking the square root of Simpson's diversity index across productive rearrangements. TCRdb re-hosts the immuneACCESS table, in-frame sequences only. Its copies lack some clones; in the studies checked, an unresolved V gene accounts for under half of them, and the cause for the rest is not known. V and J calls and clone size are as listed in that table; D and trimming were resolved from the DNA. For this sample there are roughly 180,000 clones; about 85% appear just once. About 6.9% of the sample goes to the ten largest clones.

This sample was taken from a study of blood T cell repertoires in COVID-19 (dated by TCRdb to 2018 to 2020). Regarding the research as a whole: The collaborator samples originated in the United States, Italy and Spain and spanned the acute and convalescent phases of COVID-19. The material from the prospective study consisted of cDNA or gDNA derived from T cells, B-cell-depleted T cells, or PBMCs. Subjects who had been exposed to COVID-19, were actively infected with it, or had recovered from it provided the deeply sampled blood TCRbeta repertoires that made up the dataset. The repertoires were released in a freely available public database meant as a resource for research on the immune response to SARS-CoV-2. Samples came from the ongoing ImmuneRACE study (first 160 participants) plus 1,254 subjects from 6 global collaborators. The sample metadata nearly always contained a de-identified subject ID, COVID-19 status, age in years and sex. Where HLA class I and class II types were available, the types were taken from metadata supplied by the sample provider, not from assay-based typing. Overall study results and their limits: The quantity of clinical and demographic metadata differed by source and by participant and was supplied without curation.

At one collaborating source in Seattle, patients were enrolled during active infection and were followed longitudinally through the course of disease. Collaborating institutions collected whole blood in K2EDTA tubes following their own protocols. Collaborator samples were shipped for TCRbeta analysis as frozen whole blood, isolated PBMCs, or DNA extracted from either sample type. From the cysteine through the phenylalanine, the CDR3 covers 13 amino acids. Only the CDR3 DNA stays, 39 bases, in frame from base 1. The germline V gene gives CDR1 as SNHLY and CDR2 as FYNNEI. V loses 6 bases of germline sequence and J loses 3 bases, and the interval between the two ends is 11 bases.

The specimen was peripheral blood. Here the chain combines TRBV2 and TRBJ1-1; the best D guess is TRBD1, with 5 bases matching. This receptor was identified in a man aged 80 or over with COVID-19, enrolled during active disease. The CDR3 corresponds to CASSVTGYTEAFF. The nucleotides read TGTGCCAGCAGCGTAACAGGTTACACTGAAGCTTTCTTT. Where the CDR3 stops, the reference TRBV2 and TRBJ1-1 genes take over; the full variable domain is EPEVTQTPSHQVTQMGQEVILRCVPISNHLYFYWYRQILGQKVEFLVSFYNNEISEKSEIFDDQFSVERPDGSNFTLKIRSTKLEDSAMYFCASSVTGYTEAFFGQGTRLTVV.